This entry describes one TCR beta chain. This CDR3 contains 13 residues. V lost 8 bases and J lost 1; bases outside the gene matches: 5. The germline V gene has CDR1 SNHLY and CDR2 FYNNEI. The sample is drawn from a study of identical twins. In TCRdb, the 5' RACE reads were re-called with MiXCR into one record per CDR3 protein. The sample carries roughly 570,000 distinct CDR3 sequences, 9.5% to 10% recorded once. This sample also appeared in a second study, on yellow fever vaccine responses in identical twins.

This TCR derives from a woman under 30 in good health. Sequences were obtained from PBMCs. The chain has TRBV2 and TRBJ2-7; 7 bases align to TRBD1. The CDR3 here is CASAKTGSYEQYF. CDR3 DNA sequence: TGTGCCAGCGCCAAGACAGGGTCCTACGAGCAGTACTTC.